These 18 T cell receptor beta chains came from one sample sequenced in a study of blood T cell repertoires in COVID-19. Sequencing was performed with immunoSEQ multiplex PCR; in TCRdb, only in-frame clones are kept and a portion is missing. The sample yields roughly 130,000 clones, about 86% seen once. Source material: peripheral blood. The receptors stem from a woman aged 80 or older with acute or convalescent COVID-19.

The chain links TRBV14 to TRBJ1-2, with D possibly being TRBD1 (6 bases). V lost 0 bases and J 5 bases, leaving 10 bases between the germline ends. This CDR3 region has 14 residues. Germline CDR1 SGHDN, CDR2 FVKESK. The CDR3, as DNA: TGTGCCAGCAGCCAAGAAGCCAGGGGTTATGGCTACACCTTC. Its protein product is CASSQEARGYGYTF.

This rearrangement joins TRBV18 to TRBJ2-1; possible D gene TRBD2, 6 bases. Trimming cost V 6 bases and J 1 base, with 13 bases left between them. This CDR3 has 15 amino acids. Germline loops: CDR1 KGHSH, CDR2 LQKENI. CDR3 sequence: CASSRDFGSYNEQFF. CDR3 DNA: TGTGCCAGCTCCCGGGACTTTGGGTCCTACAATGAGCAGTTCTTC.

This clone was seen once. The chain carries TRBV6-5 and TRBJ2-3, with a weak D call TRBD1 (7 bases). Trimming left V 6 bases short and J 4 bases short, with 14 bases between. The CDR3 spans 14 residues. Per germline, CDR1 MNHEY and CDR2 SVGAGI. CDR3 residues: CASRMTGRPDTQYF. DNA for the CDR3: TGTGCCAGCAGAATGACAGGGAGGCCAGATACGCAGTATTTT.

For the CDR3, the DNA is TGTGCCAGCAGGGCGGAGGCAAACACTGAAGCTTTCTTT. It codes for CASRAEANTEAFF. The rearrangement uses TRBV6-4 and TRBJ1-1, with D unclear. V gave up 6 bases and J gave up 2 bases, with 10 bases separating them. The CDR3 runs 13 residues. Germline V gene data show CDR1 as MRHNA and CDR2 as SNTAGT.

V and J are TRBV5-1 and TRBJ1-6, with unresolved D. V gave up 2 bases and J gave up 2 bases, with 17 bases separating them. Germline assignment: CDR1 SGHRS and CDR2 YFSETQ. The CDR3 consists of 18 residues. The CDR3 region is CASSFWPPDGTYNSPLHF. The DNA for the CDR3 is TGCGCCAGCAGCTTTTGGCCTCCTGACGGGACCTATAATTCACCCCTCCACTTT.

V gene TRBV24-1 combines with J gene TRBJ2-3, with 9 bases fitting TRBD2. CDR3 length: 15 residues. Germline V CDR1 and CDR2: KGHDR, SFDVKD. The trim removed 4 bases at V and 6 bases at J, leaving 7 bases unmatched. The CDR3, as DNA: TGTGCCACCAGTGAATCCAGCGGGGGGATGGATACGCAGTATTTT. Its protein product is CATSESSGGMDTQYF.

V usage is TRBV7-2 and J usage is TRBJ1-6; weak D call: TRBD1 (5 bases). V shed 4 bases and J shed 0 bases, with 13 bases lying between them. This CDR3 has 17 amino acids. Germline CDR1 and CDR2: SGHTA and FQGNSA. The CDR3 DNA sequence: TGTGCCAGCAGCTCCGACAGCCCGAGCTCCTATAATTCACCCCTCCACTTT. It yields the protein CASSSDSPSSYNSPLHF.

This sequence joins TRBV9 and TRBJ2-1; possible D gene TRBD2, 5 bases. Germline V gene data show CDR1 as SGDLS and CDR2 as YYNGEE. V was clipped by 0 bases and J by 8 bases, with 24 bases between them. The CDR3 is made up of 18 amino acids. CDR3 nucleotide sequence: TGTGCCAGCAGCGTAGGTCTTGACGGAAGGACGGGGTTGGATGAGCAGTTCTTC. It specifies CASSVGLDGRTGLDEQFF.

V and J are TRBV7-3 and TRBJ1-5; unclear D gene. Germline assignment: CDR1 SGHTA and CDR2 FQGTGA. Trimming took off 5 bases at V and 7 bases at J, with 12 bases between the two ends. The CDR3 contains 13 residues. CDR3 protein: CASSPQRGQPQHF. The CDR3 bases are TGTGCCAGCAGCCCCCAACGAGGCCAGCCCCAGCATTTT.

This clone was seen more than once but under ten times. V usage is TRBV19 and J usage is TRBJ1-2; 9 bases are a match to TRBD1. This CDR3 is 15 amino acids long. Germline V gene sequence: CDR1 LNHDA, CDR2 SQIVND (reference sequence). The V gene end was trimmed by 8 bases and the J gene end by 8 bases; junction bases not matched to a gene: 15. The CDR3 region has the DNA TGTGCCAGTTATTCCGGGGACAGGGCTGTGAAAGGCTACACCTTC. It codes for CASYSGDRAVKGYTF.

The chain uses TRBV2 and TRBJ2-5; D remains unclear. V gave up 8 bases and J gave up 7 bases, with 17 bases separating them. Germline values: CDR1 SNHLY, CDR2 FYNNEI. This CDR3 has 13 amino acids. Here the CDR3 reads CASSHDVIRTQYF. The CDR3 nucleotides are TGTGCCAGCTCTCATGATGTTATTAGGACCCAGTACTTC. Drawing the rest from reference TRBV2 and TRBJ2-5, the complete variable domain is EPEVTQTPSHQVTQMGQEVILRCVPISNHLYFYWYRQILGQKVEFLVSFYNNEISEKSEIFDDQFSVERPDGSNFTLKIRSTKLEDSAMYFCASSHDVIRTQYFGPGTRLLVL.

The DNA of the CDR3 is TGTGCCAGCAGCTTGCGGCTAGCGGGGCCCAGCACAGATACGCAGTATTTT. Its protein is CASSLRLAGPSTDTQYF. The rearrangement uses TRBV5-4 and TRBJ2-3, with 9 bases lining up with TRBD2. Per the germline V gene, CDR1 is SGHNT and CDR2 is YYREEE (reference sequence). V was pared by 1 base and J by 0 bases, with 6 bases of the junction left unmatched. The CDR3 runs 17 residues.

J is TRBJ1-1 and V is TRBV3-1 (or the pseudogene TRBV3-2); TRBD1 matches at 9 bases. V lost 1 base, J lost 1 base, and 4 bases stayed unmatched. Per the germline V gene, CDR1 is LGHDT and CDR2 is YNNKEL (reference sequence). CDR3 length: 16 residues. The CDR3 nucleotides read TGTGCCAGCAGCCAAGGAAGGGGACAGGGGAACACTGAAGCTTTCTTT. It yields the protein CASSQGRGQGNTEAFF.

The rearrangement joins TRBV6-2 or TRBV6-3 to TRBJ2-5; 11 nucleotides align to TRBD2. J gave up 1 base and V 6 bases, and 10 bases lay outside the gene matches. Looked up from germline, CDR1 is MNHEY and CDR2 is SVGEGT. The CDR3 is 17 residues long. The CDR3, as DNA: TGTGCCAGCAGCCCAACACTAGCGGGGGAGGGCCAAGAGACCCAGTACTTC. This gives the protein CASSPTLAGEGQETQYF.

The rearrangement uses TRBV5-1 and TRBJ1-6; 7 nucleotides align to TRBD1. The germline V gene encodes CDR1 SGHRS and CDR2 YFSETQ. This CDR3 has 19 amino acids. The ends lost 0 bases at V and 0 bases at J; junction bases unmatched: 9. The CDR3 DNA sequence: TGCGCCAGCAGCTTGGCCTGGACAGGCCGAAGCTCCTATAATTCACCCCTCCACTTT. Translation: CASSLAWTGRSSYNSPLHF. The full variable domain, its missing parts supplied by reference TRBV5-1 and TRBJ1-6, is KAGVTQTPRYLIKTRGQQVTLSCSPISGHRSVSWYQQTPGQGLQFLFEYFSETQRNKGNFPGRFSGRQFSNSRSEMNVSTLELGDSALYLCASSLAWTGRSSYNSPLHFGNGTRLTVT.

The genes are TRBV19 and TRBJ2-1; the D is unclear. The CDR3 has 13 residues. V gave up 2 bases and J gave up 4 bases, with 6 bases separating them. Per germline, CDR1 LNHDA and CDR2 SQIVND (reference sequence). The CDR3 DNA reads TGTGCCAGTAGTATAAACAGATACAATGAGCAGTTCTTC. It is translated as CASSINRYNEQFF.

The chain recombines TRBV6-6 with TRBJ1-3, with D maybe TRBD1 (5 bases). V gave up 2 bases and J gave up 2 bases, with 10 bases separating them. Germline values: CDR1 MNHNY, CDR2 SVGAGI (reference sequence). The CDR3 runs to 15 residues. This CDR3 reads CASSYLPGTGNTIYF. The CDR3 DNA reads as TGTGCCAGCAGTTACCTTCCAGGGACTGGAAACACCATATATTTT.

The rearrangement links TRBV27 to TRBJ1-4, with 12 nucleotides matching TRBD1. This CDR3 region has 14 residues. CDR1 is MNHEY, CDR2 SMNVEV, per germline (reference sequence). With 5 bases clipped from V and 7 bases from J, the junction kept 2 bases outside the gene matches. The CDR3 loop reads CASSRDRGREKLFF. The CDR3 DNA is TGTGCCAGCAGTCGGGACAGGGGGCGTGAAAAACTGTTTTTT.